The clone carrying this T cell receptor beta chain was counted many times. What it binds is not known. The sample is drawn from a study of regulatory T cells in long-lasting Graves disease. CDR3 length: 14 amino acids. Trimming left V 1 base short and J 3 bases short, with 10 bases between. Germline V gene lookup returns CDR1 SGHKS and CDR2 YYEKEE (reference sequence). Time point indicated: newly diagnosed GD, antithyroid drugs for less than 3 months. RNA extracted from PBMCs served as the sequencing template. Study observations and caveats: For persistent Graves' patients, TCR diversity was lower than for newly diagnosed ones.

CDR3 regions were amplified by Arm-PCR using iRepertoire HTBI primers to build TCR beta libraries. TCRdb fed the multiplex PCR reads into MiXCR, producing one record per CDR3 protein. The sample contains roughly 250,000 distinct CDR3 sequences, approximately 18% of which appear only once. These data also formed part of another study, on T cells in Graves' hyperthyroidism and ophthalmopathy.

Sequenced material: peripheral blood mononuclear cells (PBMCs), taken at new diagnosis, from a patient treated with antithyroid drugs. The TCR comes from a woman aged 25 to 39 with Graves disease. The rearrangement links TRBV5-5 to TRBJ1-1, with D perhaps TRBD1 (5 bases). The CDR3 nucleotides read TGTGCCAGCAGCTTGTTCCAGGGAGACACTGAAGCTTTCTTT. Translation gives CASSLFQGDTEAFF.